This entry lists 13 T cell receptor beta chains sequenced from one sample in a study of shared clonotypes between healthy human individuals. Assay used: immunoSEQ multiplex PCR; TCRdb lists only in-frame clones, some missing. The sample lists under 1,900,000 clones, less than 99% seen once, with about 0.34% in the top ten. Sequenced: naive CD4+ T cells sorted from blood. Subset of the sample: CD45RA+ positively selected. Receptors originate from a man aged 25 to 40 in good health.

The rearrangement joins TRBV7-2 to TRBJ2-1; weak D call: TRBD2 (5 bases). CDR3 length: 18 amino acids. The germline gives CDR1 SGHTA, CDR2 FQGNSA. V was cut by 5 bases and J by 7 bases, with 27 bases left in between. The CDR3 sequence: CASSITVRILVGANEQFF. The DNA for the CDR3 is TGTGCCAGCAGCATTACGGTCCGAATATTGGTGGGAGCAAATGAGCAGTTCTTC.

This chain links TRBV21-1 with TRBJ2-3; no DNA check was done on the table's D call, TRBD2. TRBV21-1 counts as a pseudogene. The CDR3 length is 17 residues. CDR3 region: CASSSLGGGRATDTQYF. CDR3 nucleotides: TGTGCCAGCAGCAGCCTTGGGGGCGGGAGGGCTACAGATACGCAGTATTTT.

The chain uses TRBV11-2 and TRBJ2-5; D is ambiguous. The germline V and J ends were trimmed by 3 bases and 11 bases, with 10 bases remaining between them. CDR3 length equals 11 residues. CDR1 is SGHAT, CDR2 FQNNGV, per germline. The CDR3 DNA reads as TGTGCCAGCAGCTTTACAGCGAGTCAGTACTTC. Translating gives CASSFTASQYF.

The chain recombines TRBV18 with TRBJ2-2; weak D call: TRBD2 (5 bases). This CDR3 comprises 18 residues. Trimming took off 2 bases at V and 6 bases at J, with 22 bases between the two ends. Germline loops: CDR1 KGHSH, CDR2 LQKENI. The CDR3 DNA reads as TGTGCCAGCTCACCATCGTTATTGGGCGGAGGCAGTCCCGGGGAGCTGTTTTTT. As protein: CASSPSLLGGGSPGELFF.

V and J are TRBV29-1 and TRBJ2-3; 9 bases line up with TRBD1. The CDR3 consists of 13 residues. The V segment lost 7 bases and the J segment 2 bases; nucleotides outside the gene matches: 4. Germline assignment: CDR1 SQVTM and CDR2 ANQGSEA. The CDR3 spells CSGRDRDTDTQYF. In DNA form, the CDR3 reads TGCAGCGGCCGGGACAGGGACACAGATACGCAGTATTTT.

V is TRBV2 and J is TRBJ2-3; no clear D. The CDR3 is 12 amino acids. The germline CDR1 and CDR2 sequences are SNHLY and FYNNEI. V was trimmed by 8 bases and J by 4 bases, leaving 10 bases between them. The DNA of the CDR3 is TGTGCCAGCGGGCGATTGGCAGATACGCAGTATTTT. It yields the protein CASGRLADTQYF. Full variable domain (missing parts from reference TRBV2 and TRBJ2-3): EPEVTQTPSHQVTQMGQEVILRCVPISNHLYFYWYRQILGQKVEFLVSFYNNEISEKSEIFDDQFSVERPDGSNFTLKIRSTKLEDSAMYFCASGRLADTQYFGPGTRLTVL.

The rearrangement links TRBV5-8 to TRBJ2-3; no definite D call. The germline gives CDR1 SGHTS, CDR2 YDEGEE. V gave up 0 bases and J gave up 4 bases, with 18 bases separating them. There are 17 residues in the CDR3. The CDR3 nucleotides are TGTGCCAGCAGCTTGGCCCGGGCCGACGCCTTTTCAGATACGCAGTATTTT. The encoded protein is CASSLARADAFSDTQYF.

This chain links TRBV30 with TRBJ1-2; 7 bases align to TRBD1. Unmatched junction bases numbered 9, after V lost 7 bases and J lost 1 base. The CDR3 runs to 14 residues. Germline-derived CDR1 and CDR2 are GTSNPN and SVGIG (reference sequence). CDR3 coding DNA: TGTGCCTTCAGAGGGGGCACCCTTAACTATGGCTACACCTTC. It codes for CAFRGGTLNYGYTF. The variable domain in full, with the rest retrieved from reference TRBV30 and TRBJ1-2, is SQTIHQWPATLVQPVGSPLSLECTVEGTSNPNLYWYRQAAGRGLQLLFYSVGIGQISSEVPQNLSASRPQDRQFILSSKKLLLSDSGFYLCAFRGGTLNYGYTFGSGTRLTVV.

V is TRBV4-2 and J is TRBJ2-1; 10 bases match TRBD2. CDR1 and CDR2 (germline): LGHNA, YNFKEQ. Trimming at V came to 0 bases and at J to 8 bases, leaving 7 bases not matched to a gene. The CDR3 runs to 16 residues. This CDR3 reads CASSQDLSGRADEQFF. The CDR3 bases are TGTGCCAGCAGCCAAGATTTGAGCGGGAGGGCCGATGAGCAGTTCTTC.

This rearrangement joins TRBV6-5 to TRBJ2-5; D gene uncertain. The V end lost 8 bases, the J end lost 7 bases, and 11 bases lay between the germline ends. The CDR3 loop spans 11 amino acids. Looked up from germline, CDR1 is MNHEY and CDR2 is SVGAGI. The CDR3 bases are TGTGCCAGCCGTAACCTGTGGACCCAGTACTTC. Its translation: CASRNLWTQYF.

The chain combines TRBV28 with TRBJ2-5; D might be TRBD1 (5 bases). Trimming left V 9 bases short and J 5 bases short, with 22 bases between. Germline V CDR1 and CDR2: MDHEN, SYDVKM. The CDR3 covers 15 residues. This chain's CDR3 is CASTSGLQGGETQYF. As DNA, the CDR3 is TGTGCCAGTACCTCCGGCCTCCAGGGTGGGGAGACCCAGTACTTC. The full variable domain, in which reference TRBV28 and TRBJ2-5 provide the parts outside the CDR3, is DVKVTQSSRYLVKRTGEKVFLECVQDMDHENMFWYRQDPGLGLRLIYFSYDVKMKEKGDIPEGYSVSREKKERFSLILESASTNQTSMYLCASTSGLQGGETQYFGPGTRLLVL.

In DNA form, the CDR3 reads TGCAGCGCCCTTTCAGGGGAAAACAAATTCTTC. Its protein is CSALSGENKFF. This chain links TRBV29-1 with TRBJ2-1, with a possible D match to TRBD1 (6 bases). Trimming took off 7 bases at V and 16 bases at J, with 20 bases between the two ends. CDR1 SQVTM and CDR2 ANQGSEA come from the germline V gene. The CDR3 length is 11 residues.

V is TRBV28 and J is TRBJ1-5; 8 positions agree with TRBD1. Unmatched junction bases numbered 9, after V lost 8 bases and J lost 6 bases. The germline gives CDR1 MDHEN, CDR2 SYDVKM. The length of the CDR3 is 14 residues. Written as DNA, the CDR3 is TGTGCCAGCGAGCCGACAGGGGAGACTCAGCCCCAGCATTTT. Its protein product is CASEPTGETQPQHF.